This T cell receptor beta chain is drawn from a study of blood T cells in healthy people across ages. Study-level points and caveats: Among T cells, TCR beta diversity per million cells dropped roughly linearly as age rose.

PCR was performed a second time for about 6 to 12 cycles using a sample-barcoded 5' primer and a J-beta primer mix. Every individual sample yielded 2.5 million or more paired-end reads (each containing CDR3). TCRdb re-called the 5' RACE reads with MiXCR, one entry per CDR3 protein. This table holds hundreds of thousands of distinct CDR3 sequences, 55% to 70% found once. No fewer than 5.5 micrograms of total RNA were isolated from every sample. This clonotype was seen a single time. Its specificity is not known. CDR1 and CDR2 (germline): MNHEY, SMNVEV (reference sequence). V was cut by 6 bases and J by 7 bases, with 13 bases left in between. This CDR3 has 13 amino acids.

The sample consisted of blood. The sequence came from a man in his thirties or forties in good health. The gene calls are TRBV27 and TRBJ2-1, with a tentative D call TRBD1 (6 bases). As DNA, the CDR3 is TGTGCCAGCAGGGTGGGGGCGAGGAATGAGCAGTTCTTC. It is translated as CASRVGARNEQFF.